This T cell receptor (beta chain) was sequenced for a study of post-analysis software for immune sequencing data. Prepared libraries of TCR beta cDNA carried unique molecular identifiers. cDNA molecules numbering 450,000 to 650,000 came from approximately 0.91 to 9.4 million T cells. MiXCR, run by TCRdb on the PCR reads, gives a single entry per CDR3 protein. The sample shows 700,000 to 900,000 distinct CDR3 sequences, 46% of them seen only once. Note on this clonotype: Its antigen is not known.

Broader study findings: Clustering by F measure revealed strong co-clustering among samples prepared together in one batch. Compared with controls, patients showed significantly lower normalized Chao1 diversity. Five TRBV segments appeared more often in patients than in controls, and TRBV5-6, TRBV5-1 and TRBV20-1 were among these.

This CDR3 has 14 residues. V lost 5 bases and J 7 bases, leaving 15 bases between the germline ends. CDR1 and CDR2 (germline): SGHTA, FQGNSA. V and J are TRBV7-2 and TRBJ2-1; D is perhaps TRBD1 (5 bases). This clonotype was sampled from a girl aged 10-17 years with multiple sclerosis. What was sequenced was blood. This CDR3 is CASSPRFRANEQFF. The CDR3 region has the DNA TGTGCCAGCAGCCCACGATTCAGGGCGAATGAGCAGTTCTTC.